This is a list of T cell receptor beta chains from one sample in a study of shared clonotypes between healthy human individuals. Clones were sequenced by immunoSEQ multiplex PCR, and TCRdb holds only the in-frame ones, with some missing. The table includes fewer than 200,000 clones, about 68% detected once. Material for sequencing was memory CD4+ T cells sorted from blood. The origin of the receptors is a man under 40 in good health. Both conserved end residues are trimmed from each CDR3. Fields, in order: V gene, J gene, CDR3 protein.

TRBV28	TRBJ1-5	ASSLVGSNQPQH
TRBV27	TRBJ1-5	ASSLRGFADQPQH
TRBV30	TRBJ1-2	AWRDGKAYGYT
TRBV29-1	TRBJ2-3	SVGGRSTDTQY
TRBV6-5	TRBJ2-5	ASSLRQETQY
TRBV6-4	TRBJ2-5	ASRVETQY
TRBV7-2	TRBJ2-2	ASSFHGELF
TRBV4-1	TRBJ2-2	ASSHPGQGNIPGELF
TRBV11-2	TRBJ2-1	ASSLRGGGDSNEQF
TRBV5-4	TRBJ2-3	ASSLAVSPTDTQY
TRBV5-4	TRBJ2-3	ASTRYEGGRADTQY
TRBV18	TRBJ2-2	ASSPPGQGAGGELF
TRBV5-5	TRBJ2-2	ASSSDFRTGELF
TRBV15	TRBJ1-2	ATTQTGAGYT
TRBV5-6	TRBJ1-5	ASSLLRGNNQPQH
TRBV5-1	TRBJ2-1	ADRGDHYNEQF
TRBV11-3	TRBJ2-1	ASSLYGRINEQF
TRBV29-1	TRBJ1-4	SAGAGGSEKLF
TRBV5-1	TRBJ2-5	ASSLAMNRRETQY
TRBV9	TRBJ1-1	ASSPHARGQGAFTEAF
TRBV7-6	TRBJ2-3	ASSFLPSLDTQY
TRBV29-1	TRBJ2-7	SVVSAGGHSYEQY
TRBV11-2	.	ASSSGDIQY
TRBV5-8	TRBJ2-7	ASSSRVARSYEQY
TRBV5-1	TRBJ2-1	ASSWDRDRPYNEQF
TRBV2	TRBJ2-7	ASSEFLAGETQY
TRBV11-1	TRBJ2-3	ASSIVAGVDTQY
TRBV11-2	TRBJ2-7	ASSLVSGVSYEQY
TRBV11-3	TRBJ2-2	ASSLVVAGSNTGELF
TRBV27	TRBJ1-1	ASRGDTEAF
TRBV6-5	TRBJ1-2	ASCEGGVSNYGYT
TRBV28	TRBJ1-5	ASSAGTGGPNQPQH
TRBV5-1	TRBJ2-5	ASSPIGQGFVQTQY
TRBV6-1	TRBJ2-1	ASSDFGGGSNEQF
TRBV19	TRBJ2-3	ASSIRSGDDTQY
TRBV11-2	TRBJ2-1	ASSLTVGARVYNEQF
TRBV5-1	TRBJ1-1	ASSFGGLNTEAF
TRBV15	TRBJ2-2	ATSGGRFTGELF
TRBV27	TRBJ2-2	ASRRAHIGELF
TRBV5-5	TRBJ2-5	ASSLGARVGSRETQY
TRBV30	TRBJ2-1	AWSVLGLSSYNEQF
TRBV7-9	TRBJ2-1	ASTVSSYNEQF
TRBV30	TRBJ2-7	AWSRELGEQY
TRBV6-1	TRBJ1-2	ASSDRQGLEGYT
TRBV28	TRBJ1-5	ASSPGGSNQPQH
TRBV2	TRBJ1-4	ASSFYQTGGASNEKLF
TRBV10-3	TRBJ2-7	AISSGTSGSGPPSSYEQY
TRBV10-3	TRBJ2-1	AIGVEALYNEQF